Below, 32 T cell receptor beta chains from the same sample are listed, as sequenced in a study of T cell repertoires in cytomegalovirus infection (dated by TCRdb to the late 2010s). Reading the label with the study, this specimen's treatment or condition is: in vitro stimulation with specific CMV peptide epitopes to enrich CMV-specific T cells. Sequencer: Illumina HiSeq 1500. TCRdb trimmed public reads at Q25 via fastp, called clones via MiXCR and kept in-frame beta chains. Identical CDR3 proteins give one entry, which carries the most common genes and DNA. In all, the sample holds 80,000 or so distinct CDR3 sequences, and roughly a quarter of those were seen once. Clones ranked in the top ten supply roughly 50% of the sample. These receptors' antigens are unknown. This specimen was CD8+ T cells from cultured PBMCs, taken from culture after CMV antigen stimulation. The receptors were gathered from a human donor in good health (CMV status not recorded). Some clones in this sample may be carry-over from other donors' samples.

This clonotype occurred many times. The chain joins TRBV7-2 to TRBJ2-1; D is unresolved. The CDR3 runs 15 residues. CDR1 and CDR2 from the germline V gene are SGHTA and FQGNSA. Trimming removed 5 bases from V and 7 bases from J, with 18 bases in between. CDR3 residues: CASSPRAGLENEQFF. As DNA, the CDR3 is TGTGCCAGCAGCCCCCGTGCAGGCCTTGAGAATGAGCAGTTCTTC.

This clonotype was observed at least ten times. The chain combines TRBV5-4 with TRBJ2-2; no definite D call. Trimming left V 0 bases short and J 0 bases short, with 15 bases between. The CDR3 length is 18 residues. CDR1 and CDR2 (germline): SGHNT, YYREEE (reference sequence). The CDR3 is CASSLGWEIATNTGELFF. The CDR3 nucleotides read TGTGCCAGCAGCTTGGGATGGGAAATCGCGACGAACACCGGGGAGCTGTTTTTT.

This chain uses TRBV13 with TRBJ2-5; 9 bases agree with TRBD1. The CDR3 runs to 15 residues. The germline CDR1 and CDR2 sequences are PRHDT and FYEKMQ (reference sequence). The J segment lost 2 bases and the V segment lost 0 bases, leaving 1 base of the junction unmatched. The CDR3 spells CASSLGGTGQETQYF. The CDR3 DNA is TGTGCCAGCAGCTTAGGGGGGACAGGGCAAGAGACCCAGTACTTC.

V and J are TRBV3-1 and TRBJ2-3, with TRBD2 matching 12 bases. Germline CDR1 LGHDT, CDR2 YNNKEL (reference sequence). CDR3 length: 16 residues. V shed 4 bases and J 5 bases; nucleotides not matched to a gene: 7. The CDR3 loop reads CASSLLAGGHQDTQYF. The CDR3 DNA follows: TGTGCCAGCAGCCTCCTAGCGGGGGGGCATCAAGATACGCAGTATTTT.

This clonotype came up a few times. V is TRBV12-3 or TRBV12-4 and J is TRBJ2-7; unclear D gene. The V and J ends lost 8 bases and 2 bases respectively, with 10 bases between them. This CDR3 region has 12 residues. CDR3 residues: CASGQVPYEQYF. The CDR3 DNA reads TGTGCCAGCGGGCAGGTTCCCTACGAGCAGTACTTC.

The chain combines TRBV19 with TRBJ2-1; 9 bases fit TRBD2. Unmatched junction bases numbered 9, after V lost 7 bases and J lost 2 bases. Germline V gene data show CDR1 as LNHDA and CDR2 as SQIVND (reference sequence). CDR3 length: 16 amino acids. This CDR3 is CASTPAGGGAYNEQFF. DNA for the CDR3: TGTGCCAGTACCCCTGCGGGAGGGGGCGCCTACAATGAGCAGTTCTTC.

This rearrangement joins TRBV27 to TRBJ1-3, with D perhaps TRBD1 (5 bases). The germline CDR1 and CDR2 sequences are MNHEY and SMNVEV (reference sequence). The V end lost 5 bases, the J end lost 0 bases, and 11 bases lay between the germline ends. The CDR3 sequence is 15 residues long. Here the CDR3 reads CASSAGTDSGNTIYF. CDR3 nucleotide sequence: TGTGCCAGCAGTGCCGGGACGGACTCTGGAAACACCATATATTTT.

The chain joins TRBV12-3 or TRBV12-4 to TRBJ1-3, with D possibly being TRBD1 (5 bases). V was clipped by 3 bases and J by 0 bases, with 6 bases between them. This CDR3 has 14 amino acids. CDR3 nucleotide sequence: TGTGCCAGCAGTTTCGGGGCCTCTGGAAACACCATATATTTT. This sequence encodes CASSFGASGNTIYF.

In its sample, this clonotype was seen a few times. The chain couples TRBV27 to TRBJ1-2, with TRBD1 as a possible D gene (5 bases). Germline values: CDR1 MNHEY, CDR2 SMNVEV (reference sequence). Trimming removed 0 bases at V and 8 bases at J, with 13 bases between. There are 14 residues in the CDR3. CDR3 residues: CASSLSKGRFGYTF. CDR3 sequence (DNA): TGTGCCAGCAGTTTATCGAAGGGGAGGTTCGGCTACACCTTC.

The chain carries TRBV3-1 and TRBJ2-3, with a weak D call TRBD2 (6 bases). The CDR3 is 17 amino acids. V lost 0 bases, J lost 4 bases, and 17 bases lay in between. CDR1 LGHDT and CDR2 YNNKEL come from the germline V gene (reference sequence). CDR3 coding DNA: TGTGCCAGCAGCCAAGATGGGCGGGAAGTGGGCCCAGATACGCAGTATTTT. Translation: CASSQDGREVGPDTQYF.

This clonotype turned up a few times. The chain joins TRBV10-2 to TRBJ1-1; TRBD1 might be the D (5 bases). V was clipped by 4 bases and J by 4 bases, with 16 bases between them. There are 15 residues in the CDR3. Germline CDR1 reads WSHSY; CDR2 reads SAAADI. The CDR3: CASSATSRETTEAFF. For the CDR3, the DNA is TGCGCCAGCAGTGCCACGTCCAGGGAAACCACTGAAGCTTTCTTT.

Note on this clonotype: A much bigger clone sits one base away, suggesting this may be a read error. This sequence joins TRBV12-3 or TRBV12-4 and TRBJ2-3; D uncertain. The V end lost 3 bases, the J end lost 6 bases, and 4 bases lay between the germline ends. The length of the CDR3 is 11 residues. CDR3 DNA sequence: TGTGCCAGCAGTTTTGGGGATACGCAGTATTTT. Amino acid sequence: CASSFGDTQYF.

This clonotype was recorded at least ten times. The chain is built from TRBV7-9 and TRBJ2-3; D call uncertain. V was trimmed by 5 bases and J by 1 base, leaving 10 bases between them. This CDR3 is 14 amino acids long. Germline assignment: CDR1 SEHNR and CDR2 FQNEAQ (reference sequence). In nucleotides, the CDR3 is TGTGCCAGCAGCACAGACATTGGCACAGATACGCAGTATTTT. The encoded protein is CASSTDIGTDTQYF.

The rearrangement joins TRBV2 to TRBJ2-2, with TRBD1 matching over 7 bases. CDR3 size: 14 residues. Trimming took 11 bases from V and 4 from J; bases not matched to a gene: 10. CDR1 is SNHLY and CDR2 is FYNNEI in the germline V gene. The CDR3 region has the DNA TGTGCCGTCAACAGGGGCCTTAGCACCGGGGAGCTGTTTTTT. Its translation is CAVNRGLSTGELFF.

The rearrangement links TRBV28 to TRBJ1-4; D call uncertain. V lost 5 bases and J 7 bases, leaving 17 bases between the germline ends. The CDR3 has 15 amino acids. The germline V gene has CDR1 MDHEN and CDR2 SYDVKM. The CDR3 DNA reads TGTGCCAGCAGTCCGACCGGGTCGGGAGTTGAAAAACTGTTTTTT. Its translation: CASSPTGSGVEKLFF.

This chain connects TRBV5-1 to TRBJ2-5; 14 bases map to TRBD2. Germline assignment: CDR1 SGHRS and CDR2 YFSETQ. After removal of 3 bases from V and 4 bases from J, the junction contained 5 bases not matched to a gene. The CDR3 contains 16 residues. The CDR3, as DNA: TGCGCCAGCAGCTCAGGACTAGCGGGAGGCGGAGAGACCCAGTACTTC. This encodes CASSSGLAGGGETQYF.

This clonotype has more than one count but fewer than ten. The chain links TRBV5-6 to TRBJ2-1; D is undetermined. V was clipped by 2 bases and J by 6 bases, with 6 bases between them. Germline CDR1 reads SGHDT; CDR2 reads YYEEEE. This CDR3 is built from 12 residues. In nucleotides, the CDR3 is TGTGCCAGCAGCTTCAATTCCAATGAGCAGTTCTTC. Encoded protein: CASSFNSNEQFF.

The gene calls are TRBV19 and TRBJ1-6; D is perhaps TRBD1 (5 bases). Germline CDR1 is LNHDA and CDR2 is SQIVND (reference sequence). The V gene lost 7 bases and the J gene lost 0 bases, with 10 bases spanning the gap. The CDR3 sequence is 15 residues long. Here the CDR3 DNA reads TGTGCCAGTACAGCAGGGAGCTCCTATAATTCACCCCTCCACTTT. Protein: CASTAGSSYNSPLHF.

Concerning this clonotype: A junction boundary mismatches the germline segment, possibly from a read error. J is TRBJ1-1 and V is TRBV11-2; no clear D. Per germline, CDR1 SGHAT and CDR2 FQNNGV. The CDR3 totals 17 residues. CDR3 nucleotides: TGTGCCAGCAGCTTAGATTTGGGAGGCGGAATGAACATTGAAGCTTTCTTT. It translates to CASSLDLGGGMNIEAFF.

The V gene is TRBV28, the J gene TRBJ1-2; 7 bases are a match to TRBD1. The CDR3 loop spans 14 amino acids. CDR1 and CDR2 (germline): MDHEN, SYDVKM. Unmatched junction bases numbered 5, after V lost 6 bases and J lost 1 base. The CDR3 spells CASRSGTVNYGYTF. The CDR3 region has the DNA TGTGCCAGCAGATCCGGGACAGTTAACTATGGCTACACCTTC.

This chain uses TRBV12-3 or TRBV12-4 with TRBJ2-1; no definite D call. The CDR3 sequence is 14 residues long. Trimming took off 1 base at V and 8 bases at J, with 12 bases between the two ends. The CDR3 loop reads CASSLESGSDEQFF. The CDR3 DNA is TGTGCCAGCAGTTTAGAAAGTGGATCGGATGAGCAGTTCTTC.

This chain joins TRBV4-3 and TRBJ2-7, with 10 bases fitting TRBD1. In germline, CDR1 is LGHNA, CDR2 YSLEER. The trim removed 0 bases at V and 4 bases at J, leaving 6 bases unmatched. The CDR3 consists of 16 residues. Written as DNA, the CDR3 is TGCGCCAGCAGCCAAGATCGGGACAGGGGATTTTACGAGCAGTACTTC. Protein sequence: CASSQDRDRGFYEQYF.

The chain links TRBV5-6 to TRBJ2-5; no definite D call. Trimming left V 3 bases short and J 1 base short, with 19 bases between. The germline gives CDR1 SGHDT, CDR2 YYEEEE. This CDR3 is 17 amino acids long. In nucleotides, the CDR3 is TGTGCCAGCAGCTGGGGTGGGTCCGGACGGGCCCAAGAGACCCAGTACTTC. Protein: CASSWGGSGRAQETQYF.

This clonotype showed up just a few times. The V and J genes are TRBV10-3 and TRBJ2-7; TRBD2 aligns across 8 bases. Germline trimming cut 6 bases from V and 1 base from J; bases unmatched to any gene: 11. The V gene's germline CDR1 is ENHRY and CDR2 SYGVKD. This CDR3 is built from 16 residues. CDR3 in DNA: TGTGCCATCAGCGCGCCCGGCGGGAGGAATTCCTACGAGCAGTACTTC. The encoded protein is CAISAPGGRNSYEQYF.

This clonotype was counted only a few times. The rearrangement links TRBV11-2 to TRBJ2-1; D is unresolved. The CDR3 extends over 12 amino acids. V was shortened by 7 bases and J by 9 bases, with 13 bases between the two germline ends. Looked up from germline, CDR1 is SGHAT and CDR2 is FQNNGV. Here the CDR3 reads CASTLDPAEQFF. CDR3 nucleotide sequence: TGTGCCAGCACCCTAGACCCGGCTGAGCAGTTCTTC.

The CDR3 bases are TGCGCCAGCAGCCAAGACGGCCTGTGGGGCTACACCTTC. Amino acids: CASSQDGLWGYTF. J is TRBJ1-2 and V is TRBV4-3, with D hard to call. The CDR3 contains 13 residues. Trimming took off 0 bases at V and 8 bases at J, with 10 bases between the two ends. Looked up from germline, CDR1 is LGHNA and CDR2 is YSLEER.

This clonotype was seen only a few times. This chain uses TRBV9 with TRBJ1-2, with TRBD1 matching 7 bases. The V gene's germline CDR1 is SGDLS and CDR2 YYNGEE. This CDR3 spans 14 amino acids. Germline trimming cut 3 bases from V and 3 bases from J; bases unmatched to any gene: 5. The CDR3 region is CASSASGTDYGYTF. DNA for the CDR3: TGTGCCAGCAGCGCCTCCGGGACAGACTATGGCTACACCTTC.

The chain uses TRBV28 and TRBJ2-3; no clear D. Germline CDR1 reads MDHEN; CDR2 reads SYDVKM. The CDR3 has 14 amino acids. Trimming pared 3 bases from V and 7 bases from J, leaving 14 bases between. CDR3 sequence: CASSFGRSVHTQYF. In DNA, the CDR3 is TGTGCCAGCAGTTTCGGCCGGTCCGTCCATACGCAGTATTTT.

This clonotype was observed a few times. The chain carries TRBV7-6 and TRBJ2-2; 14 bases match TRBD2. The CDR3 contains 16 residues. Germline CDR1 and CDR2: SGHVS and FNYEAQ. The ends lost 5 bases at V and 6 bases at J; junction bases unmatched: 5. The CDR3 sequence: CASSQGLAGGSGELFF. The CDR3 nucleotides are TGTGCCAGCAGCCAAGGACTAGCGGGGGGTTCCGGGGAGCTGTTTTTT.

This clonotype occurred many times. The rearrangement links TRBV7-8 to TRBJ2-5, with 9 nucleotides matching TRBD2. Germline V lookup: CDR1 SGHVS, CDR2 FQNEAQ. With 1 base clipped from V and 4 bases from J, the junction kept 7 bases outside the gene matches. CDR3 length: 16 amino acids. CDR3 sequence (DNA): TGTGCCAGCAGCTTAGGGTTAATAGCGGGGGTAGAGACCCAGTACTTC. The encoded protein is CASSLGLIAGVETQYF.

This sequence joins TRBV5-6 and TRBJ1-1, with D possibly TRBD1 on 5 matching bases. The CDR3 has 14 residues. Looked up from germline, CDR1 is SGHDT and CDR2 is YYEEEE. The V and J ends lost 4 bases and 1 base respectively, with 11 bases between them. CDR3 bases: TGTGCCAGCAGCGCAGGGACGGAGAACACTGAAGCTTTCTTT. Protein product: CASSAGTENTEAFF.

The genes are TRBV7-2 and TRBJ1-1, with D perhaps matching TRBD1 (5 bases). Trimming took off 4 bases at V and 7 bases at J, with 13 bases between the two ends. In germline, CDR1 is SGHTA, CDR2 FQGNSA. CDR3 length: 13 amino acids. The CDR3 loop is CASSSGTALEAFF. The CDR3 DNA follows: TGTGCCAGCAGCTCCGGGACCGCCCTTGAAGCTTTCTTT.